These T cell receptor beta chains were read from a single sample in a study of blood T cell repertoires in COVID-19. Measured with immunoSEQ multiplex PCR; TCRdb has only the in-frame clones, and not every one. Of 320,000 or so clones in the sample, roughly 87% were seen once. Material for sequencing was PBMCs or T cells enriched from blood (not recorded which). These receptors were taken from a woman between 25 and 40 years old who had recovered from COVID-19. CDR3s leave out the opening cysteine and the closing phenylalanine or tryptophan.

TRBV4-3 ASSRGRTVLDNEQF
TRBV29-1 STSLAGGKETQY
TRBV5-1 ASSSTRTANEQF
TRBV11-2 ASSLSAPLH
TRBV7-8 ASSLIGGRNTEAF
TRBV30 AWHTGTSGEEQY
TRBV6-1 ASSETPGAGNIQY
TRBV9 ASSADPDRGYGYT
TRBV14 ASSPRTGGQPQH
TRBV14 ASSQDLDRVYEQY
TRBV18 ASSPSAGTLNMNTEAF
TRBV28 ASRELNEQF
TRBV4-1 ASSQEPTSGGLMETQY
TRBV30 AWNPQGAAGNTIY
TRBV7-8 ATNIGGGREQF
TRBV12-3/TRBV12-4 ASSLQKNTEAF
TRBV27 ASSNLAGGITDTQY
TRBV4-2 ASGGDGQMGTEAF
TRBV5-5 ASSADSGTGSYEQY
TRBV7-9 ASSFTGYYEQY
TRBV2 ASSVGQGVATEAF
TRBV6-4 ASSDPGQAPYGYT
TRBV12-3/TRBV12-4 ASSTRRKELF
TRBV2 ASSPSSGGVLWGEQY
TRBV28 ASRASAGGSGGYT
TRBV6-5 ASNVGTGGYEQY
TRBV12-3/TRBV12-4 ASSFGGFEAF
TRBV19 ASSLAGQGVTEAF
TRBV1 TSSQETGGPIFSGANVLT
TRBV4-3 ASSQDFGASNEKLF
TRBV6-5 ATGEVGNQPQH
TRBV5-8 ASRPTGNYGYT
TRBV6-5 ASRAGPWNEQY
TRBV18 ASSFRGNDPNGYT
TRBV19 ASYGQGPQPQH
TRBV6-2/TRBV6-3 ASSYPKFGTDDQPQH
TRBV24-1 ATSDPSPGDRGSGYT
TRBV27 ASSLEAAGANVLT
TRBV25-1 ASSDAGAAETQY
TRBV28 ASSPGGGPSGNTIY
TRBV18 ASSPQGADTGELF